This T cell receptor (beta chain) was documented in a study of T cell responses to AZD1222 COVID-19 vaccine. This clone was seen more than once but under ten times. The antigen is not known. The repertoire was sequenced with immunoSEQ multiplex PCR; TCRdb's copy has only in-frame clones and lacks some. The table includes 140,000 to 150,000 clones, 82% detected once. General study results and limits: Clonal diversity was possibly underestimated; the donors were predominantly white British and more often female.

The CDR3 runs to 17 residues. With 3 bases clipped from V and 0 bases from J, the junction kept 10 bases outside the gene matches. Germline V gene lookup returns CDR1 SGHTS and CDR2 YDEGEE. The sequence derives from an adult in good health. Specimen: peripheral blood, collected on day 0 of MenACWY control vaccination. This chain uses TRBV5-8 with TRBJ2-7, with TRBD1 matching 9 bases. This CDR3 is CASSSDRGMRSSYEQYF. For the CDR3, the DNA is TGTGCCAGCAGCTCGGACAGGGGAATGAGAAGCTCCTACGAGCAGTACTTC. Full variable domain (rest looked up from reference TRBV5-8 and TRBJ2-7): EAGVTQSPTHLIKTRGQQATLRCSPISGHTSVYWYQQALGLGLQFLLWYDEGEERNRGNFPPRFSGRQFPNYSSELNVNALELEDSALYLCASSSDRGMRSSYEQYFGPGTRLTVT.